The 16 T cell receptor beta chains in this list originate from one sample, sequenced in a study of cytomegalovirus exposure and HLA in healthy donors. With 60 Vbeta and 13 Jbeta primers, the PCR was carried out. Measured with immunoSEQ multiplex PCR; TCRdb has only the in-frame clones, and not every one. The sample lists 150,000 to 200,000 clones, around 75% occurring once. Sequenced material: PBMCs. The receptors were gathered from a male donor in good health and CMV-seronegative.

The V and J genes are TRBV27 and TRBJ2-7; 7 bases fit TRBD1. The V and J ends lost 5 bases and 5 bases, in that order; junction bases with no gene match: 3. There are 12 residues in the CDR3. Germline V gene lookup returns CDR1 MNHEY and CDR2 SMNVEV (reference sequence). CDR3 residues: CASSDRANEQYF. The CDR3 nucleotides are TGTGCCAGCAGTGACAGGGCCAACGAGCAGTACTTC.

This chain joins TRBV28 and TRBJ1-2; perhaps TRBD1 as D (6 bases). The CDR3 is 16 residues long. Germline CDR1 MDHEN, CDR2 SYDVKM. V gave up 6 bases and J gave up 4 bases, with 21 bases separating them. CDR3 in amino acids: CASRSSTGKELYGYTF. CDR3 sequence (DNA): TGTGCCAGCAGATCGTCAACAGGGAAAGAACTCTATGGCTACACCTTC.

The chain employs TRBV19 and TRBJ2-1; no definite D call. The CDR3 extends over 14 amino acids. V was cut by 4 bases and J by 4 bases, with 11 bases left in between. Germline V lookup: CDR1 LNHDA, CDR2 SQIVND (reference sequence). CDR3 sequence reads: CASSTSLMYNEQFF. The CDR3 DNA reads TGTGCCAGTAGTACCAGTTTGATGTACAATGAGCAGTTCTTC.

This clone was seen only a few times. CDR3 sequence reads: CASNQLATCEQYF. The DNA for the CDR3 is TGTGCCAGCAACCAACTAGCGACCTGCGAGCAGTACTTC. The rearrangement joins TRBV2 to TRBJ2-5; 7 nucleotides match TRBD2. The better agreement between TRBJ2-7 and the DNA end casts doubt on the J call. The CDR3 length is 13 residues. Germline assignment: CDR1 SNHLY and CDR2 FYNNEI.

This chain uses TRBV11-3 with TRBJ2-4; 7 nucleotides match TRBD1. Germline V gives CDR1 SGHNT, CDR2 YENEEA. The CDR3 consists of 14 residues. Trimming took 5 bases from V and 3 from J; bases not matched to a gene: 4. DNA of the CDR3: TGTGCCAGCAGCGGCCGGGACAGCAAAAACATTCAGTACTTC. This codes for CASSGRDSKNIQYF.

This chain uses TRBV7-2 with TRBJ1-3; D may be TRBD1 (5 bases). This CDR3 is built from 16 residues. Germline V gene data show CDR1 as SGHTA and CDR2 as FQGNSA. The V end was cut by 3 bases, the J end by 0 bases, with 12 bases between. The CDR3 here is CASSFGGASSGNTIYF. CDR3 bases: TGTGCCAGCAGCTTCGGGGGTGCGAGCTCTGGAAACACCATATATTTT.

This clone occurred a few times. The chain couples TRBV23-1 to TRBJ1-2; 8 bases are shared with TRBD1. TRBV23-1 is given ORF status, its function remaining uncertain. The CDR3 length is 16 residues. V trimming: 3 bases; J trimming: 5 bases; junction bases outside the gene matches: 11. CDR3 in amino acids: CASSHPGTGGRYGYTF. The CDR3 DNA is TGCGCCAGCAGTCACCCCGGGACAGGCGGACGATATGGCTACACCTTC.

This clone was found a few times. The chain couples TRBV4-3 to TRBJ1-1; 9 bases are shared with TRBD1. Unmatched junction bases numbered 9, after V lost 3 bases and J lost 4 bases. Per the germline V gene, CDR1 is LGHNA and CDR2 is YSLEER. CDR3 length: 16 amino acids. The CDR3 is CASSQDSQGARTEAFF. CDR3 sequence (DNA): TGCGCCAGCAGCCAGGATTCACAGGGGGCGCGCACTGAAGCTTTCTTT.

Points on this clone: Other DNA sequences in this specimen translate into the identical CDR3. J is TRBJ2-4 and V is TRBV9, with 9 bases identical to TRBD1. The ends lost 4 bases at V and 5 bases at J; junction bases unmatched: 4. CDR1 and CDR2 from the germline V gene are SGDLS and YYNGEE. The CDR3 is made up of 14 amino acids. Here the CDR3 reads CASSPRTGENIQYF. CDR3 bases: TGTGCCAGCAGCCCTCGGACAGGGGAAAACATTCAGTACTTC.

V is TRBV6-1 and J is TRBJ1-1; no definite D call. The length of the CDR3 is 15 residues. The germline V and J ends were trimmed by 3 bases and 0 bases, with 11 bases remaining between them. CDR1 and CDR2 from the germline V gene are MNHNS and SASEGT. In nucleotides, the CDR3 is TGTGCCAGCAGTGATGGAAGAGGAGTGAACACTGAAGCTTTCTTT. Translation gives CASSDGRGVNTEAFF.

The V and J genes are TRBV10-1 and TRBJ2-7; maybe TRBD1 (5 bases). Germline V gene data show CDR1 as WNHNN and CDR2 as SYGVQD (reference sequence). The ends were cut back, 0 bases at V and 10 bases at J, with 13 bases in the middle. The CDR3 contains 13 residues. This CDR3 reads CASSESTARRQYF. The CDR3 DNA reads TGCGCCAGCAGTGAGTCGACAGCCAGAAGACAGTACTTC.

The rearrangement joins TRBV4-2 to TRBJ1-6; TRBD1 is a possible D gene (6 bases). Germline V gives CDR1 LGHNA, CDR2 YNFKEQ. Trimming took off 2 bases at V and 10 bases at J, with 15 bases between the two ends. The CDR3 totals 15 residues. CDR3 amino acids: CASSQTQGVRSPLHF. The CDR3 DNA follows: TGTGCCAGCAGCCAAACACAGGGCGTTCGGTCACCCCTCCACTTT.

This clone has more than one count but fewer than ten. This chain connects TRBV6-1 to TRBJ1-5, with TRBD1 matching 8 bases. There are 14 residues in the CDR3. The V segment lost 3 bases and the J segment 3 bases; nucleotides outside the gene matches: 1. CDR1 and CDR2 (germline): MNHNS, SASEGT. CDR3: CASSDRGLNQPQHF. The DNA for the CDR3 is TGTGCCAGCAGTGACAGGGGGCTCAATCAGCCCCAGCATTTT.

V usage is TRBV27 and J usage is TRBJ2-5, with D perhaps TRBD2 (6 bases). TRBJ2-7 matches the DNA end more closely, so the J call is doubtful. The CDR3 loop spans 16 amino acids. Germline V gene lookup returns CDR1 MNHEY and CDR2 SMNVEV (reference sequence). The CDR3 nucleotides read TGTGCCAGCAGTTGGTATGGCAGGAGGGGAGGCAACGAGCAGTACTTC. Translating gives CASSWYGRRGGNEQYF.

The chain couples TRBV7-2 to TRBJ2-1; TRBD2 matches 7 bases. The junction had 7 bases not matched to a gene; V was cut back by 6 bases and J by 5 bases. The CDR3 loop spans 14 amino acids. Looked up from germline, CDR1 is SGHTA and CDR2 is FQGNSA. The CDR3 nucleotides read TGTGCCAGCAGATCTAGCGGAGCCAACAATGAGCAGTTCTTC. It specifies CASRSSGANNEQFF.

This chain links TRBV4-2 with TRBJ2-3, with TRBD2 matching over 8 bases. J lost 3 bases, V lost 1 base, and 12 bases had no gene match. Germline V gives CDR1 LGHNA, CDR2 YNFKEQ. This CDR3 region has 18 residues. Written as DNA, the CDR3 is TGTGCCAGCAGCCAAGTAGGGAAGCGGGAGCTGGAAACAGATACGCAGTATTTT. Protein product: CASSQVGKRELETDTQYF.